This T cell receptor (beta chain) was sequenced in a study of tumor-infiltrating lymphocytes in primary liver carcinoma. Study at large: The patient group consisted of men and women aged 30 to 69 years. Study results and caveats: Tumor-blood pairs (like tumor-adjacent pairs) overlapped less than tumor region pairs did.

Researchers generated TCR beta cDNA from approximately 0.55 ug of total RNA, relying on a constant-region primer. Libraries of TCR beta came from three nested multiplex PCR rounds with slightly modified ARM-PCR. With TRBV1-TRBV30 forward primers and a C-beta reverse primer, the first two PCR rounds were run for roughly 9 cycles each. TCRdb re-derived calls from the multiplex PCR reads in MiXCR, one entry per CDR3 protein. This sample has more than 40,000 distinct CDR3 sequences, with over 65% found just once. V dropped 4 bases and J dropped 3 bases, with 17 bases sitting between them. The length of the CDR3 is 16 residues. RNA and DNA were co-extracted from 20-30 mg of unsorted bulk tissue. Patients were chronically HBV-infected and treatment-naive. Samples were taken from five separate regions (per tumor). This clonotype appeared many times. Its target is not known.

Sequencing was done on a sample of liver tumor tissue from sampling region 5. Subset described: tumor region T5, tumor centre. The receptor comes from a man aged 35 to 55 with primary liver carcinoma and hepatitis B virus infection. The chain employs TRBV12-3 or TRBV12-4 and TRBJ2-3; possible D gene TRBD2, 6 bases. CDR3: CASSSGLKGGTDTQYF. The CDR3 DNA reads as TGTGCCAGCAGTTCCGGACTAAAGGGTGGTACAGATACGCAGTATTTT.